The 26 T cell receptor beta chains reported below all come from one sample, sequenced in a study of CD8 T cells in ankylosing spondylitis. Study observations and caveats: Ankylosing spondylitis blood appeared to be characterized by a TCR beta motif of under ten highly homologous variants.

One entry per CDR3 protein results from TCRdb running MiXCR on the 5' RACE reads. Here the sample spans some 840,000 distinct CDR3 sequences, 10% to 15% being singletons. Which antigens these TCRs recognize remains unknown. The sample taken for sequencing was blood, either unsorted or a sorted T cell fraction (not recorded which). Receptor source: a male donor with ankylosing spondylitis.

Note on this clonotype: An end of the junction does not agree with germline; a read error may underlie this. This chain joins TRBV25-1 and TRBJ1-1; TRBD1 is a possible D gene (5 bases). Looked up from germline, CDR1 is MGHDK and CDR2 is SYGVNS. The CDR3 length is 13 residues. CDR3 in DNA: TGTGCCAGCAGTGAATTCGGAAGGGCTGGGGCTTACTTT. Translation gives CASSEFGRAGAYF. The full variable domain, in which reference TRBV25-1 and TRBJ1-1 provide the parts outside the CDR3, is EADIYQTPRYLVIGTGKKITLECSQTMGHDKMYWYQQDPGMELHLIHYSYGVNSTEKGDLSSESTVSRIRTEHFPLTLESARPSHTSQYLCASSEFGRAGAYFGQGTRLTVV.

This clonotype was detected only a few times. This chain connects TRBV6-2 or TRBV6-3 to TRBJ1-5, with TRBD1 identical over 8 bases. The CDR3 spans 15 residues. Germline V gene data show CDR1 as MNHEY and CDR2 as SVGEGT. J gave up 6 bases and V 5 bases, and 9 bases lay outside the gene matches. This chain's CDR3 is CASSRDRGLSQPQHF. The CDR3 bases are TGTGCCAGCAGTCGCGACAGGGGTCTAAGTCAGCCCCAGCATTTT.

The sample holds many counts of this clonotype. The V and J genes are TRBV7-3 and TRBJ1-2; 8 bases agree with TRBD1. V lost 5 bases, J lost 5 bases, and 7 bases stayed unmatched. CDR3 length: 14 residues. Germline lookup yields CDR1 SGHTA and CDR2 FQGTGA. CDR3 bases: TGTGCCAGCAGCCGAACTCAGGGGGCATATGGCTACACCTTC. Translating it yields CASSRTQGAYGYTF.

This clonotype was seen many times. This chain uses TRBV5-1 with TRBJ2-3, with TRBD1 as a possible D gene (5 bases). Trimming cost V 5 bases and J 1 base, with 8 bases left between them. The length of the CDR3 is 13 residues. Germline-derived CDR1 and CDR2 are SGHRS and YFSETQ. The CDR3 protein is CASRTEGTDTQYF. In nucleotides, the CDR3 is TGCGCCAGCAGGACAGAGGGCACAGATACGCAGTATTTT. The full variable domain, completed using reference TRBV5-1 and TRBJ2-3, is KAGVTQTPRYLIKTRGQQVTLSCSPISGHRSVSWYQQTPGQGLQFLFEYFSETQRNKGNFPGRFSGRQFSNSRSEMNVSTLELGDSALYLCASRTEGTDTQYFGPGTRLTVL.

This sequence joins TRBV5-4 and TRBJ2-2; D is possibly TRBD1 or TRBD2 (5 bases each). Germline loops: CDR1 SGHNT, CDR2 YYREEE (reference sequence). Trimming pared 4 bases from V and 5 bases from J, leaving 18 bases between. The CDR3 runs to 16 residues. The CDR3: CASSPGTSRETGELFF. CDR3 DNA: TGTGCCAGCAGCCCGGGGACCTCCCGGGAAACCGGGGAGCTGTTTTTT.

The chain couples TRBV7-2 to TRBJ1-2; D might be TRBD1 (6 bases). Deletions cut 2 bases from V and 2 bases from J, with 15 bases between. This CDR3 has 16 residues. The V gene's germline CDR1 is SGHTA and CDR2 FQGNSA. CDR3 coding DNA: TGTGCCAGCAGCTTAACTGCAAGGGGGATCAACTATGGCTACACCTTC. Its translation: CASSLTARGINYGYTF.

This rearrangement joins TRBV10-3 to TRBJ1-2; no definite D call. CDR1 and CDR2 (germline): ENHRY, SYGVKD. V was shortened by 8 bases and J by 0 bases, with 7 bases between the two germline ends. The CDR3 covers 12 residues. CDR3 in DNA: TGTGCCATCGGGTTCCCTAACTATGGCTACACCTTC. This sequence encodes CAIGFPNYGYTF.

This clonotype turned up a few times. The chain couples TRBV5-1 to TRBJ2-7, with 9 bases fitting TRBD1. The germline V gene encodes CDR1 SGHRS and CDR2 YFSETQ. The J segment lost 2 bases and the V segment lost 4 bases, leaving 4 bases of the junction unmatched. CDR3 length: 14 residues. CDR3 region: CASSPDRGPYEQYF. The CDR3 bases are TGCGCCAGCAGCCCGGACAGGGGCCCCTACGAGCAGTACTTC.

This chain links TRBV10-1 with TRBJ1-5; D uncertain. CDR3 length equals 12 residues. Germline V CDR1 and CDR2: WNHNN, SYGVQD (reference sequence). Trimming cost V 5 bases and J 2 bases, with 4 bases left between them. The CDR3 spells CASSNGNQPQHF. CDR3 DNA: TGCGCCAGCAGTAACGGCAATCAGCCCCAGCATTTT.

This clonotype occurred a few times. The chain recombines TRBV20-1 with TRBJ1-5; no reliable D call. Germline CDR1 DFQATT, CDR2 SNEGSKA (reference sequence). The CDR3 length is 14 residues. The V end was cut by 6 bases, the J end by 4 bases, with 16 bases between. The CDR3 DNA reads as TGCAGTGCCCGCACTGAACTACAAAATCAGCCCCAGCATTTT. Amino acid sequence: CSARTELQNQPQHF.

In its sample, this clonotype was seen many times. The CDR3 nucleotides read TGCGCCAGCAGCTTTGCGGTCGGCGGGAGTTTCACCGGGGAGCTGTTTTTT. It encodes CASSFAVGGSFTGELFF. The J gene is TRBJ2-2, the V gene TRBV5-1, with 7 nucleotides matching TRBD2. The CDR3 sequence is 17 residues long. V trimming: 2 bases; J trimming: 4 bases; junction bases outside the gene matches: 11. Germline-derived CDR1 and CDR2 are SGHRS and YFSETQ. The complete variable domain, with remaining parts taken from reference TRBV5-1 and TRBJ2-2, reads KAGVTQTPRYLIKTRGQQVTLSCSPISGHRSVSWYQQTPGQGLQFLFEYFSETQRNKGNFPGRFSGRQFSNSRSEMNVSTLELGDSALYLCASSFAVGGSFTGELFFGEGSRLTVL.

This clonotype was seen only a few times. J is TRBJ1-4 and V is TRBV5-1; possible D gene TRBD1, 6 bases. Trimming took off 2 bases at V and 3 bases at J, with 11 bases between the two ends. Germline-derived CDR1 and CDR2 are SGHRS and YFSETQ. This CDR3 spans 15 amino acids. CDR3 amino acids: CASSFGDTANEKLFF. The CDR3 coding sequence is TGCGCCAGCAGCTTCGGGGACACCGCTAATGAAAAACTGTTTTTT.

This clonotype was counted at least ten times. Germline is not matched at one junction end, which may reflect a read error. CDR3 in DNA: TGCGCCAGCAGCCTACAGACGGGCACTGAAGCTTTCTTT. Translating it yields CASSLQTGTEAFF. The chain is built from TRBV7-2 and TRBJ1-1; D is ambiguous. CDR3 size: 13 residues. Per the germline V gene, CDR1 is SGHTA and CDR2 is FQGNSA.

This clonotype was observed at least ten times. The J gene is TRBJ2-7, the V gene TRBV7-8, with TRBD1 matching 9 bases. Germline V gene sequence: CDR1 SGHVS, CDR2 FQNEAQ. Germline trimming cut 0 bases from V and 7 bases from J; bases unmatched to any gene: 13. The CDR3 spans 17 residues. CDR3 sequence reads: CASSLAVGGQGLGEQYF. The CDR3 DNA reads as TGTGCCAGCAGCTTAGCGGTAGGAGGACAGGGGTTGGGGGAGCAGTACTTC.

This clonotype has just a few counts. The genes are TRBV28 and TRBJ1-5; D not certain. V gave up 8 bases and J gave up 0 bases, with 11 bases separating them. There are 14 residues in the CDR3. CDR1 is MDHEN and CDR2 is SYDVKM in the germline V gene. The CDR3 sequence: CASGELLSNQPQHF. In DNA form, the CDR3 reads TGTGCCAGCGGGGAGTTGCTTAGCAATCAGCCCCAGCATTTT.

V is TRBV4-3 and J is TRBJ2-7; D is undetermined. The length of the CDR3 is 15 residues. V was pared by 0 bases and J by 1 base, with 10 bases between. CDR1 is LGHNA, CDR2 YSLEER, per germline. The CDR3 reads CASSQDTAESYEQYF. CDR3 bases: TGCGCCAGCAGCCAAGATACGGCAGAGTCCTACGAGCAGTACTTC.

The CDR3 sequence is CSADRGARLAEQYF. The CDR3 coding sequence is TGCAGTGCTGACCGAGGGGCTAGGCTCGCCGAGCAGTACTTC. This sequence joins TRBV20-1 and TRBJ2-7, with D possibly called TRBD1 or TRBD2 (5 bases each). The CDR3 loop spans 14 amino acids. Germline CDR1 DFQATT, CDR2 SNEGSKA (reference sequence). V lost 5 bases and J 6 bases, leaving 20 bases between the germline ends.

This chain links TRBV6-1 with TRBJ2-5; 11 bases map to TRBD2. This CDR3 has 15 amino acids. V lost 10 bases to trimming and J lost 2 bases; unmatched junction nucleotides: 9. The germline CDR1 and CDR2 sequences are MNHNS and SASEGT. CDR3 in amino acids: CATSPGTSGQETQYF. The CDR3 DNA reads TGTGCCACCTCACCCGGGACTAGCGGACAAGAGACCCAGTACTTC.

This clonotype was detected a few times. CDR3 amino acids: CSARETGLSEQFF. In DNA, the CDR3 is TGCAGTGCTAGAGAAACAGGTTTGAGTGAGCAGTTCTTC. This chain joins TRBV20-1 and TRBJ2-1, with D perhaps TRBD1 (5 bases). The CDR3 spans 13 residues. CDR1 and CDR2 (germline): DFQATT, SNEGSKA (reference sequence). V was shortened by 0 bases and J by 9 bases, with 12 bases between the two germline ends.

The chain couples TRBV25-1 to TRBJ1-1; TRBD1 matches 7 bases. CDR1 is MGHDK, CDR2 SYGVNS, per germline. This CDR3 is built from 15 residues. V lost 3 bases to trimming and J lost 3 bases; unmatched junction nucleotides: 7. This CDR3 is CASSDPQQGDTEAFF. CDR3 sequence (DNA): TGTGCCAGCAGTGACCCCCAGCAGGGGGACACTGAAGCTTTCTTT.

The genes are TRBV7-8 and TRBJ2-5, with D uncertain. Trimming left V 2 bases short and J 5 bases short, with 12 bases between. CDR3 length equals 14 residues. Germline V lookup: CDR1 SGHVS, CDR2 FQNEAQ. CDR3 DNA: TGTGCCAGCAGCTTACTTCCGCTGATGGAGACCCAGTACTTC. As protein: CASSLLPLMETQYF.

This CDR3 reads CASSKRSGTGELFF. CDR3 nucleotide sequence: TGCGCCAGCAGCAAGCGGAGCGGCACCGGGGAGCTGTTTTTT. The chain combines TRBV5-1 with TRBJ2-2; tentative D call: TRBD2 (5 bases). Trimming stripped 4 bases from V and 4 bases from J, with 11 bases between. Germline CDR1 SGHRS, CDR2 YFSETQ. The CDR3 sequence is 14 residues long.

J is TRBJ1-2 and V is TRBV6-6; 8 nucleotides align to TRBD1. This CDR3 comprises 12 residues. CDR1 is MNHNY and CDR2 is SVGAGI in the germline V gene (reference sequence). Trimming took 6 bases from V and 7 from J; bases not matched to a gene: 4. The chain's CDR3 is CASRQGEFGYTF. The CDR3 nucleotides read TGTGCCAGCAGACAGGGGGAGTTTGGCTACACCTTC.

The chain couples TRBV7-2 to TRBJ2-4, with 8 bases aligning to TRBD2. In germline, CDR1 is SGHTA, CDR2 FQGNSA. CDR3 length: 15 amino acids. V shed 8 bases and J 6 bases; nucleotides not matched to a gene: 12. CDR3 loop: CASRQTSGWGNIQYF. In nucleotides, the CDR3 is TGTGCCAGCCGCCAAACTAGCGGTTGGGGAAACATTCAGTACTTC.

This clonotype was found a few times. The V call is TRBV20-1, the J call TRBJ2-7, with TRBD2 matching over 12 bases. The CDR3 covers 16 residues. Germline CDR1 and CDR2: DFQATT and SNEGSKA (reference sequence). Trimming took 4 bases from V and 1 from J; bases not matched to a gene: 8. In DNA, the CDR3 is TGCAGTGCTAACCCAGGGACTAGCGGGTCTTCCTACGAGCAGTACTTC. Translation: CSANPGTSGSSYEQYF.

This clonotype has a handful of counts. The chain joins TRBV5-4 to TRBJ2-3, with 8 bases aligning to TRBD2. The V segment lost 4 bases and the J segment 6 bases; nucleotides outside the gene matches: 10. The CDR3 sequence is 15 residues long. Germline V CDR1 and CDR2: SGHNT, YYREEE (reference sequence). This chain's CDR3 is CASSLKREITDTQYF. CDR3 sequence (DNA): TGTGCCAGCAGCCTAAAGCGGGAGATTACGGATACGCAGTATTTT.